The present entry profiles one T cell receptor (beta chain) with its context. Antigen: not known. The data were taken from a study of cytomegalovirus exposure and HLA in healthy donors. Trimming took off 4 bases at V and 0 bases at J, with 12 bases between the two ends. CDR3 size: 15 residues. In germline, CDR1 is LNHDA, CDR2 SQIVND (reference sequence). PCR was performed using 60 Vbeta and 13 Jbeta primers. Generated by immunoSEQ multiplex PCR, the TCRdb table keeps only in-frame clones and is missing some. The data show under 100,000 clones, with 55% to 70% seen just once and 15% held by the top ten. Study-level points and caveats: Altogether, 150 to 200 TCR beta chains were recorded as cytomegalovirus-associated.

This receptor was obtained from a woman aged 40 to 55 in good health and CMV-seropositive. Material for sequencing was PBMCs. The V gene is TRBV19, the J gene TRBJ1-1; D is possibly TRBD1 (6 bases). The CDR3 loop is CASSRTDVMNTEAFF. The CDR3 DNA follows: TGTGCCAGTAGTAGGACAGATGTAATGAACACTGAAGCTTTCTTT.